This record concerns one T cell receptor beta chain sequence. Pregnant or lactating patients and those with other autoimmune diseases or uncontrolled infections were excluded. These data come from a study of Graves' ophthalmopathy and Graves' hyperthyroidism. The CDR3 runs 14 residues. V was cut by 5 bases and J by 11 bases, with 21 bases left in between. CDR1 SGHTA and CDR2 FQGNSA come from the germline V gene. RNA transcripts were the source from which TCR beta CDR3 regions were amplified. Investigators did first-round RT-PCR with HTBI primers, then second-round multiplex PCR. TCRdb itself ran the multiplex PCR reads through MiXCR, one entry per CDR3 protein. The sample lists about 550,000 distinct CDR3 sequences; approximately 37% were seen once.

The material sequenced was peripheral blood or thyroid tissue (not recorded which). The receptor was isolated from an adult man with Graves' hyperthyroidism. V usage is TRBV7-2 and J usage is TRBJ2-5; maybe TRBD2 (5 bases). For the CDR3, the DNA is TGTGCCAGCAGCAATGGACTGGGAAGAGATACGCAGTACTTC. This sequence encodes CASSNGLGRDTQYF.